This entry concerns a single T cell receptor beta chain. Its specificity is unknown. These data come from a study of a mutant IDH1 vaccine in newly diagnosed glioma. Turning to the study itself: Across weeks 1, 3, 5, 7, 11, 15, 19 and 23, patients received a vaccination each time, eight in all. Study-level points and caveats: Pseudoprogression looked unconnected to shifts in top peripheral T cell clonotypes.

CDR1 is SNHLY and CDR2 is FYNNEI in the germline V gene. The CDR3 has 15 residues. The V end was cut by 6 bases, the J end by 4 bases, with 16 bases between. Described time point: week 23, last vaccination. One vaccine dose held 300 ug of mutant IDH1 20-mer peptide and came with topical imiquimod. Using immunoSEQ multiplex PCR, the repertoire was profiled, and TCRdb retains in-frame clones only, with some absent. The data contain tens of thousands of clones, 70% to 90% of them singletons. The TCR was taken from a man younger than 45 with glioma. This chain links TRBV2 with TRBJ1-5; possibly TRBD1 for D (5 bases). Sequencing was performed on PBMCs, taken from a glioma patient whose treatment included an IDH1 peptide vaccine. The CDR3 is CASRDPGLNNQPQHF. CDR3 DNA sequence: TGTGCCAGCAGGGACCCGGGACTGAATAATCAGCCCCAGCATTTT.